This TCR beta chain was retrieved from a study of cytomegalovirus exposure and HLA in healthy donors. The donors comprised healthy bone marrow donors. General study points: TCR beta V- and J-gene trimming, according to a later analysis, was linked to a missense DCLRE1C variant.

Germline lookup yields CDR1 KGHSH and CDR2 LQKENI. The CDR3 runs to 12 residues. Points on this clone: What it binds is unknown. A read error may account for a junction end that differs from germline. In the same sample, other DNA sequences code for this CDR3.

A multiplex PCR was run with 60 Vbeta primers and 13 Jbeta primers. The method was immunoSEQ multiplex PCR; TCRdb's version includes in-frame clones alone and lacks a portion of them. The data hold 150,000 to 180,000 clones, with about 70% observed a single time. V usage is TRBV18 and J usage is TRBJ1-2; 7 positions agree with TRBD1. The source is a man aged 18 to 30 in good health and CMV-seronegative. The sequenced sample consisted of PBMCs. The CDR3 reads CASSQGQRSSTF. CDR3 coding DNA: TGTGCCAGCTCACAGGGACAGAGAAGCTCCACTTTC.